This T cell receptor (beta chain) was found in a study of beta chain features in type 1 diabetes. Findings and caveats of the study: The cDNA sequencing approach could over-represent high-TCR-expressing cells.

There was one heparinised blood draw per donor, averaging about 110 mL. Sorted CD4+ subsets: naive, central memory, regulatory, stem cell-like memory (CD45RO/CCR7/CD25/CD127/CD95/CD27 panel). Trimming pared 7 bases from V and 6 bases from J, leaving 19 bases between. Germline V CDR1 and CDR2: LGHNA, YSLEER. CDR3 length equals 15 residues. cDNA synthesis used the whole RNA isolate, giving expressed TCRB sequences. The repertoire was sequenced with immunoSEQ multiplex PCR; TCRdb's copy has only in-frame clones and lacks some. The profile shows hundreds of thousands of clones, approximately 14% of them singletons. This clone was seen a handful of times. What it binds is unknown.

This clonotype originated in a man aged 30-40 years in good health. Sequenced input: naive CD4+ T cells from blood. The V call is TRBV4-3, the J call TRBJ2-1; D might be TRBD1 or TRBD2, each matching 5 bases. This CDR3 reads CASTKQVAIGNEQFF. Here the CDR3 DNA reads TGCGCCAGCACCAAACAGGTAGCGATTGGCAATGAGCAGTTCTTC.